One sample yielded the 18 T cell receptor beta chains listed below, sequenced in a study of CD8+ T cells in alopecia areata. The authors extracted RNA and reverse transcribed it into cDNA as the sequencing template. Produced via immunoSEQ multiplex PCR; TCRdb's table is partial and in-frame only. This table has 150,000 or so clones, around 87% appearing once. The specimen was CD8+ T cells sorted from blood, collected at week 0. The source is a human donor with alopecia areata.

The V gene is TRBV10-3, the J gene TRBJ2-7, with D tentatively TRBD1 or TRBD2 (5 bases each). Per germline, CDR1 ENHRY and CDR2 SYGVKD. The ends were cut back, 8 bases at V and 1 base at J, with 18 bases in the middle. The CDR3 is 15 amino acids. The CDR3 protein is CAIGAEGSPSYEQYF. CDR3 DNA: TGTGCCATCGGGGCCGAGGGGTCCCCTTCCTACGAGCAGTACTTC.

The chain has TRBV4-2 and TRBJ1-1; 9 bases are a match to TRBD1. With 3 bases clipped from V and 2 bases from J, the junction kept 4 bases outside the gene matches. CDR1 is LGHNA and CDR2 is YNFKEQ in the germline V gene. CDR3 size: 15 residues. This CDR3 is CASSQRTGENTEAFF. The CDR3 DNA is TGTGCCAGCAGCCAGAGGACAGGGGAAAACACTGAAGCTTTCTTT.

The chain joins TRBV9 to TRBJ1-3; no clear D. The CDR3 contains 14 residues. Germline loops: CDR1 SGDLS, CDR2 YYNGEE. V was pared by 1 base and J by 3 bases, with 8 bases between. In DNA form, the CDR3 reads TGTGCCAGCAGCGTATCGGGAGGTGGAAACACCATATATTTT. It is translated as CASSVSGGGNTIYF.

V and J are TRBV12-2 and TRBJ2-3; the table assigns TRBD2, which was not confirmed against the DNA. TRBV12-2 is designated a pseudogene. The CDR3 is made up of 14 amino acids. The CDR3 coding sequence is TGTGCCCCCAAGTGTCGGTTTTGGACAGATACGCAGTATTTT. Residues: CAPKCRFWTDTQYF.

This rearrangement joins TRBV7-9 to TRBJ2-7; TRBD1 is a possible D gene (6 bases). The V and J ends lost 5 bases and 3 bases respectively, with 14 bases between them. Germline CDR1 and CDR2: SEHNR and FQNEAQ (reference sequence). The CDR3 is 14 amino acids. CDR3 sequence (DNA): TGTGCCAGCAGCCCCCAGGGGCTCCTCTACGAGCAGTACTTC. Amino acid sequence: CASSPQGLLYEQYF.

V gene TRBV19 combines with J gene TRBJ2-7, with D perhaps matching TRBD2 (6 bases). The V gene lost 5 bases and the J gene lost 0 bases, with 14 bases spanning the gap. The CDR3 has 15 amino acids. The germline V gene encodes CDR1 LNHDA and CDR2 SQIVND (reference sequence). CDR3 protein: CASSHLSGSSYEQYF. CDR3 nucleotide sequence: TGTGCCAGTAGTCACCTGTCCGGGAGCTCCTACGAGCAGTACTTC.

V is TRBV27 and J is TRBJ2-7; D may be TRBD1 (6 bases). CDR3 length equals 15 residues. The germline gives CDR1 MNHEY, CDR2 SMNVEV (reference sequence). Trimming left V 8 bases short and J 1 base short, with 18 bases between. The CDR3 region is CASGNTGTQSYEQYF. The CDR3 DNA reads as TGTGCCAGCGGAAACACCGGGACACAGTCCTACGAGCAGTACTTC.

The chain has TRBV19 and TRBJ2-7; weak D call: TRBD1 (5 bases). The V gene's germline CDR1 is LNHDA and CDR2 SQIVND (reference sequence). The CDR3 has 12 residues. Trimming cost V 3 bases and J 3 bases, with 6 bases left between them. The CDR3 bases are TGTGCCAGTAGTATTCAGGGCTACGAGCAGTACTTC. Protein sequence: CASSIQGYEQYF.

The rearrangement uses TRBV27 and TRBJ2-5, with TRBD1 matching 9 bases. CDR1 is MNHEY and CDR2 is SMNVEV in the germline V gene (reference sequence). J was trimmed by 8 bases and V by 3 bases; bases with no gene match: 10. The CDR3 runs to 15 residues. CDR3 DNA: TGTGCCAGCAGTTTTTATCCAGGGACAGGGCAAACCCAGTACTTC. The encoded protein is CASSFYPGTGQTQYF.

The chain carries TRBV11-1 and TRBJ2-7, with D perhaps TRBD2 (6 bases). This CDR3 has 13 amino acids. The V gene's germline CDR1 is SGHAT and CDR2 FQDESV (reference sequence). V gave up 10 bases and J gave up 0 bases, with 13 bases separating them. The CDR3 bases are TGTGCCACCAAAGAGGGAGGCTCCTACGAGCAGTACTTC. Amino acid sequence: CATKEGGSYEQYF.

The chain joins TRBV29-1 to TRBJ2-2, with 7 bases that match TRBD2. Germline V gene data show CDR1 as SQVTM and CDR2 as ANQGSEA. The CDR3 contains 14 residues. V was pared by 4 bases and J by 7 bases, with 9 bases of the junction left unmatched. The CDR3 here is CSVVLAGAVGELFF. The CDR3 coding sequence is TGCAGCGTTGTATTGGCGGGAGCTGTCGGGGAGCTGTTTTTT.

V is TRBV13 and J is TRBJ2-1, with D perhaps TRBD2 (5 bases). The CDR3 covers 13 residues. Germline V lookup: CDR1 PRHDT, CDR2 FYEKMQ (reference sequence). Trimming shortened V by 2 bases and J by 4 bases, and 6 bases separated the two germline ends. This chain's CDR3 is CASSLWEYNEQFF. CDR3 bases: TGTGCCAGCAGCTTATGGGAGTACAATGAGCAGTTCTTC.

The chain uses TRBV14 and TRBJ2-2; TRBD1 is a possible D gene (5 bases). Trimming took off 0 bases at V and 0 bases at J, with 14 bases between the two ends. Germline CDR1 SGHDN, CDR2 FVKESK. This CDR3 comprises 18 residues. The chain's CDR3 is CASSQERGLAANTGELFF. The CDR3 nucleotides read TGTGCCAGCAGCCAAGAAAGGGGATTAGCCGCGAACACCGGGGAGCTGTTTTTT.

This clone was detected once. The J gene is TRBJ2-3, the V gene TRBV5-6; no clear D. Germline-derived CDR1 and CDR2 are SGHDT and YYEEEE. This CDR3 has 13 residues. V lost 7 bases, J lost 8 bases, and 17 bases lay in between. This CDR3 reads CASSAKGLGTQYF. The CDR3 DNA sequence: TGTGCCAGCTCGGCGAAAGGTCTTGGTACGCAGTATTTT. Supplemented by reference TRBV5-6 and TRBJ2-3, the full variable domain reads DAGVTQSPTHLIKTRGQQVTLRCSPKSGHDTVSWYQQALGQGPQFIFQYYEEEERQRGNFPDRFSGHQFPNYSSELNVNALLLGDSALYLCASSAKGLGTQYFGPGTRLTVL.

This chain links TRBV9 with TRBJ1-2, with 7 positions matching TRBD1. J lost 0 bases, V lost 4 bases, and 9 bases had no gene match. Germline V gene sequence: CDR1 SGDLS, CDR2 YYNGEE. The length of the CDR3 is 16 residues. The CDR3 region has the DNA TGTGCCAGCAGCCACCCCGTTGGGACAGCTAACTATGGCTACACCTTC. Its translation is CASSHPVGTANYGYTF.

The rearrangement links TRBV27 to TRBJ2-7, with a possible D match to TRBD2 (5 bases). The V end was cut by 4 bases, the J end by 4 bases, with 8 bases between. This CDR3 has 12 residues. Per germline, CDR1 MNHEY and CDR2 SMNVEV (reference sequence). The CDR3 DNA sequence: TGTGCCAGCAGTTCCGGGATTTACGAGCAGTACTTC. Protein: CASSSGIYEQYF.

The chain's CDR3 is CASSDGTYNEQFF. The CDR3 DNA reads TGTGCCAGCAGTGACGGGACCTACAATGAGCAGTTCTTC. The chain combines TRBV2 with TRBJ2-1, with a tentative D call TRBD2 (5 bases). The V gene lost 3 bases and the J gene lost 2 bases, with 5 bases spanning the gap. CDR1 is SNHLY and CDR2 is FYNNEI in the germline V gene. There are 13 residues in the CDR3.

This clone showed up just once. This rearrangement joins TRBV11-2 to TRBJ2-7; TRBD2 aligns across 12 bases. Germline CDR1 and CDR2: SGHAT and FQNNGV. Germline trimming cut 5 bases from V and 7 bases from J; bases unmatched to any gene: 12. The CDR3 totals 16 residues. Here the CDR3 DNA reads TGTGCCAGCAGCCCGGGACAAACTAGCGGGAGGCTGGAGCAGTACTTC. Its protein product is CASSPGQTSGRLEQYF.